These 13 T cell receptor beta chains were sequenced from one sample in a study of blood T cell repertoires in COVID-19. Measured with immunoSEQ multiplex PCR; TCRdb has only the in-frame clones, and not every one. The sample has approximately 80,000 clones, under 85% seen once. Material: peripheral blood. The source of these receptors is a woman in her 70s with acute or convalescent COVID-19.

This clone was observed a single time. CDR3 amino acids: CATSPTGGSTNEKLFF. As DNA, the CDR3 is TGTGCCACCAGCCCCACAGGGGGATCAACTAATGAAAAACTGTTTTTT. This chain links TRBV15 with TRBJ1-4; 8 bases line up with TRBD1. Germline trimming cut 5 bases from V and 0 bases from J; bases unmatched to any gene: 5. The CDR3 has 16 amino acids. Looked up from germline, CDR1 is LNHNV and CDR2 is YYDKDF (reference sequence).

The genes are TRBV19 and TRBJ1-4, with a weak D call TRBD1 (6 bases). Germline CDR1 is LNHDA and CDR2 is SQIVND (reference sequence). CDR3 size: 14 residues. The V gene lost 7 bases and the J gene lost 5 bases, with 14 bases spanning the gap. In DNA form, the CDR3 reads TGTGCCAGTAAAAAACAGGGCCCCAATGAAAAACTGTTTTTT. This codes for CASKKQGPNEKLFF.

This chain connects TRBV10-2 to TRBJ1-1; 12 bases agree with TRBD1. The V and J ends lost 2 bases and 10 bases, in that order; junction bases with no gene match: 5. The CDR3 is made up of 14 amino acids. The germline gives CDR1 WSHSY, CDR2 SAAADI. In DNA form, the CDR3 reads TGCGCCAGCAGTGAGCCGGGACAGGGGGCGAGAGCTTTCTTT. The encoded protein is CASSEPGQGARAFF.

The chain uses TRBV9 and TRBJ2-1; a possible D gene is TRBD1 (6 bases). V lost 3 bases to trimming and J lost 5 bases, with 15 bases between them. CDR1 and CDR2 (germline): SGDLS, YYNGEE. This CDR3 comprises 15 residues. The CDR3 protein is CASSARQVNDNEQFF. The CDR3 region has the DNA TGTGCCAGCAGCGCCCGACAGGTAAATGACAATGAGCAGTTCTTC.

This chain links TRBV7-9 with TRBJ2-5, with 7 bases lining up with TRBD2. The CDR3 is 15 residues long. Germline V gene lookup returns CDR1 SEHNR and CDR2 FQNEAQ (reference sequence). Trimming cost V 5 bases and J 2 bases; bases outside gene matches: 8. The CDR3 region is CASSTLTSAQETQYF. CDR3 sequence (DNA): TGTGCCAGCAGCACCCTCACTAGCGCTCAAGAGACCCAGTACTTC.

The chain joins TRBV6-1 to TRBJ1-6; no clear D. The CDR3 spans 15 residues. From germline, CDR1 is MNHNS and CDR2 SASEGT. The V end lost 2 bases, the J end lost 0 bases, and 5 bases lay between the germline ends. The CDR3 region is CASSETSSYNSPLHF. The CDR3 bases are TGTGCCAGCAGTGAAACGAGCTCCTATAATTCACCCCTCCACTTT.

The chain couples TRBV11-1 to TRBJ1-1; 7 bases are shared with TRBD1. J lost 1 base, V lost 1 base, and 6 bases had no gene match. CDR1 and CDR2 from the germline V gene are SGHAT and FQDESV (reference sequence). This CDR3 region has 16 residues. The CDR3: CASSLVPGQQNTEAFF. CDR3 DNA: TGTGCCAGCAGCTTAGTTCCGGGACAGCAGAACACTGAAGCTTTCTTT.

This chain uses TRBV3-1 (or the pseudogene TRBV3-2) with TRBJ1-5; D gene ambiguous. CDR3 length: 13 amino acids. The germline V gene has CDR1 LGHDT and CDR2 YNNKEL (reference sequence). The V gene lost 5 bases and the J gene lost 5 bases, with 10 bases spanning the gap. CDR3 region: CASSDTADQPQHF. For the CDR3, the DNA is TGTGCCAGCAGCGACACGGCTGATCAGCCCCAGCATTTT.

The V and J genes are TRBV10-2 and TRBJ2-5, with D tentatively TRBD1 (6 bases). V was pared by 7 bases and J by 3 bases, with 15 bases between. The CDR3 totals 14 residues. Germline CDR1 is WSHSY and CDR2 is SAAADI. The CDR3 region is CASTGPDRKETQYF. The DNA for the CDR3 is TGCGCCAGCACGGGGCCGGACAGAAAAGAGACCCAGTACTTC.

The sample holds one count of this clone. CDR3 nucleotides: TGTGCCAGCTCACTCTCTGGCGGTAACACTGAAGCTTTCTTT. Residues: CASSLSGGNTEAFF. The genes are TRBV18 and TRBJ1-1; D is uncertain. CDR3 length equals 14 residues. The germline V gene encodes CDR1 KGHSH and CDR2 LQKENI. V lost 4 bases, J lost 2 bases, and 11 bases lay in between.

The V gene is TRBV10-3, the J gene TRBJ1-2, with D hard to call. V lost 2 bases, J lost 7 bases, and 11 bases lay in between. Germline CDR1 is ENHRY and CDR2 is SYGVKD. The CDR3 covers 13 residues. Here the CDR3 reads CAISEVGVGGYTF. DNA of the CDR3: TGTGCCATCAGTGAGGTTGGAGTAGGTGGCTACACCTTC.

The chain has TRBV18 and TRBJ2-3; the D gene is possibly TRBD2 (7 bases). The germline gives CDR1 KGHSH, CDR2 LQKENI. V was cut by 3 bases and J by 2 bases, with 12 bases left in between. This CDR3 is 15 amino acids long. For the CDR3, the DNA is TGTGCCAGCTCACCGCAGGCGGGGGCCACAGATACGCAGTATTTT. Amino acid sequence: CASSPQAGATDTQYF. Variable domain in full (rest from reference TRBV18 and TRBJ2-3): NAGVMQNPRHLVRRRGQEARLRCSPMKGHSHVYWYRQLPEEGLKFMVYLQKENIIDESGMPKERFSAEFPKEGPSILRIQQVVRGDSAAYFCASSPQAGATDTQYFGPGTRLTVL.

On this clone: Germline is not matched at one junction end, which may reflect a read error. CDR3 bases: TGCGCCAGCAGCCCCCAGGGAGGGCCTGCTAACTATGGCCACACCTTC. Protein: CASSPQGGPANYGHTF. The chain has TRBV4-1 and TRBJ1-2; weak D call: TRBD1 (5 bases). CDR3 length: 16 residues. Germline CDR1 and CDR2: MGHRA and YSYEKL.